One sample yielded the 13 T cell receptor beta chains listed below, sequenced in a study of blood T cell repertoires in COVID-19. Clones were read by immunoSEQ multiplex PCR, and TCRdb kept only the in-frame ones, dropping some. This sample has over 600,000 clones; 80% to 90% occur once, and the top ten carry about 0.24%. The sample consisted of peripheral blood. The receptors here all came from a woman aged 18-35 years with acute or convalescent COVID-19.

The chain recombines TRBV4-1 with TRBJ1-1, with 8 nucleotides matching TRBD1. V lost 5 bases and J lost 11; bases outside the gene matches: 16. The CDR3 extends over 15 amino acids. CDR1 and CDR2 from the germline V gene are MGHRA and YSYEKL. Written as DNA, the CDR3 is TGCGCCAGCAGCTCCCCCGGGACAGGCCTCGTGGGGGCTTTCTTT. This codes for CASSSPGTGLVGAFF.

This clone was counted a single time. V usage is TRBV11-1 and J usage is TRBJ1-1; possibly TRBD1 for D (5 bases). Germline V gene sequence: CDR1 SGHAT, CDR2 FQDESV (reference sequence). This CDR3 region has 15 residues. V gave up 5 bases and J gave up 4 bases, with 17 bases separating them. The CDR3 region has the DNA TGTGCCAGCAGCCCCTTGCTAGCGGGGGGCACTGAAGCTTTCTTT. Amino acid sequence: CASSPLLAGGTEAFF.

J is TRBJ2-1 and V is TRBV6-5, with 7 positions matching TRBD1. After removal of 4 bases from V and 6 bases from J, the junction contained 6 bases not matched to a gene. Germline values: CDR1 MNHEY, CDR2 SVGAGI. The CDR3 contains 14 residues. CDR3 sequence (DNA): TGTGCCAGCAGTTGGACGACAGGGCGCAATGAGCAGTTCTTC. Translation: CASSWTTGRNEQFF.

This chain uses TRBV9 with TRBJ1-5; TRBD1 matches at 8 bases. The V and J ends lost 2 bases and 4 bases, in that order; junction bases with no gene match: 5. This CDR3 has 15 amino acids. Germline V CDR1 and CDR2: SGDLS, YYNGEE. The CDR3 is CASSVGDRTNQPQHF. CDR3 nucleotides: TGTGCCAGCAGCGTTGGGGACAGGACAAATCAGCCCCAGCATTTT.

The chain couples TRBV5-4 to TRBJ2-7; perhaps TRBD1 as D (6 bases). Germline V gene sequence: CDR1 SGHNT, CDR2 YYREEE (reference sequence). V was cut by 0 bases and J by 2 bases, with 9 bases left in between. The CDR3 loop spans 14 amino acids. CDR3 residues: CASSLVDSTYEQYF. CDR3 in DNA: TGTGCCAGCAGCTTGGTGGACAGTACCTACGAGCAGTACTTC. Filled out from reference TRBV5-4 and TRBJ2-7, the complete variable domain reads ETGVTQSPTHLIKTRGQQVTLRCSSQSGHNTVSWYQQALGQGPQFIFQYYREEENGRGNFPPRFSGLQFPNYSSELNVNALELDDSALYLCASSLVDSTYEQYFGPGTRLTVT.

The chain has TRBV7-9 and TRBJ2-3, with a possible D match to TRBD1 (5 bases). Germline values: CDR1 SEHNR, CDR2 FQNEAQ (reference sequence). Trimming left V 1 base short and J 2 bases short, with 13 bases between. The CDR3 has 16 residues. The CDR3 DNA follows: TGTGCCAGCAGCTTAGTTATGAGCAGGGACACAGATACGCAGTATTTT. Encoded protein: CASSLVMSRDTDTQYF. Full variable domain (outside the CDR3, taken from reference TRBV7-9 and TRBJ2-3): DTGVSQNPRHKITKRGQNVTFRCDPISEHNRLYWYRQTLGQGPEFLTYFQNEAQLEKSRLLSDRFSAERPKGSFSTLEIQRTEQGDSAMYLCASSLVMSRDTDTQYFGPGTRLTVL.

V gene TRBV12-5 combines with J gene TRBJ1-1; D not certain. This CDR3 spans 13 amino acids. Trimming left V 0 bases short and J 11 bases short, with 13 bases between. Germline CDR1 LGHNT, CDR2 FRNRAP. The chain's CDR3 is CASGLVQPPQAFF. CDR3 sequence (DNA): TGTGCTAGTGGTTTGGTCCAGCCTCCACAGGCTTTCTTT.

The chain carries TRBV28 and TRBJ1-3; 8 bases agree with TRBD1. From germline, CDR1 is MDHEN and CDR2 SYDVKM. CDR3 length: 17 residues. With V trimmed by 5 bases and J by 0 bases, 9 bases remained unmatched. CDR3 loop: CASSPSGQGSSGNTIYF. The DNA of the CDR3 is TGTGCCAGCAGTCCTTCAGGACAGGGAAGCTCTGGAAACACCATATATTTT.

The J gene is TRBJ2-7, the V gene TRBV25-1; tentatively, D is TRBD2 (6 bases). V was pared by 2 bases and J by 0 bases, with 11 bases between. CDR1 is MGHDK and CDR2 is SYGVNS in the germline V gene. The CDR3 runs 15 residues. The CDR3 region has the DNA TGTGCCAGCAGTGAAACGGTGGAGGGCTCCTACGAGCAGTACTTC. Translated, it gives CASSETVEGSYEQYF.

The J gene is TRBJ1-4, the V gene TRBV14, with 7 positions matching TRBD1. J was trimmed by 6 bases and V by 3 bases; bases with no gene match: 7. CDR3 length: 15 residues. From germline, CDR1 is SGHDN and CDR2 FVKESK. For the CDR3, the DNA is TGTGCCAGCAGCCAGACAACAGGGGCGTATGAAAAACTGTTTTTT. It is translated as CASSQTTGAYEKLFF.

The rearrangement joins TRBV5-1 to TRBJ2-7; D gene ambiguous. Trimming shortened V by 0 bases and J by 4 bases, and 14 bases separated the two germline ends. The CDR3 spans 15 residues. CDR1 is SGHRS and CDR2 is YFSETQ in the germline V gene. The CDR3 DNA reads as TGCGCCAGCAGCTTGGCCAGGCCAGGCGTTTACGAGCAGTACTTC. Protein product: CASSLARPGVYEQYF.

The chain employs TRBV7-2 and TRBJ2-1, with 8 bases that match TRBD1. Per germline, CDR1 SGHTA and CDR2 FQGNSA. The CDR3 loop spans 15 amino acids. Trimming removed 7 bases from V and 4 bases from J; junction bases left unmatched: 9. The CDR3 region is CASKLPGTGYNEQFF. CDR3 DNA sequence: TGTGCCAGCAAGCTCCCCGGGACAGGATACAATGAGCAGTTCTTC.

The CDR3 loop reads CASSPAGTGEYGYTF. As DNA, the CDR3 is TGTGCCAGCTCACCGGCCGGGACAGGGGAATATGGCTACACCTTC. V and J are TRBV18 and TRBJ1-2; 10 nucleotides agree with TRBD1. The V gene's germline CDR1 is KGHSH and CDR2 LQKENI. This CDR3 has 15 amino acids. Losses at the gene ends were 3 bases for V and 5 bases for J; bases not matched to a gene: 6.